The 2 T cell receptor beta chains given below trace back to one sample, sequenced in a study of cytomegalovirus exposure and HLA in healthy donors. The PCR employed 60 Vbeta primers together with 13 Jbeta primers. Generated by immunoSEQ multiplex PCR, the TCRdb table keeps only in-frame clones and is missing some. In the table there are 210,000 or so clones, 78% of which are singletons. The material sequenced was PBMCs. The receptors were gathered from a boy aged 5-17 years in good health and CMV-seronegative.

V is TRBV7-2 and J is TRBJ2-7; TRBD2 is a possible D gene (6 bases). Germline V gene sequence: CDR1 SGHTA, CDR2 FQGNSA. The CDR3 has 15 residues. V was pared by 1 base and J by 0 bases, with 10 bases between. CDR3 coding DNA: TGTGCCAGCAGCTTAGGCCTAGCGTACTCCTACGAGCAGTACTTC. Its translation is CASSLGLAYSYEQYF.

The genes are TRBV4-2 and TRBJ2-7; 10 nucleotides agree with TRBD2. Per the germline V gene, CDR1 is LGHNA and CDR2 is YNFKEQ. With V trimmed by 2 bases and J by 2 bases, 6 bases remained unmatched. The CDR3 spans 16 residues. The CDR3 DNA reads as TGTGCCAGCAGCCAAACCTCTAGCGGGAGCCCCTACGAGCAGTACTTC. It translates to CASSQTSSGSPYEQYF.